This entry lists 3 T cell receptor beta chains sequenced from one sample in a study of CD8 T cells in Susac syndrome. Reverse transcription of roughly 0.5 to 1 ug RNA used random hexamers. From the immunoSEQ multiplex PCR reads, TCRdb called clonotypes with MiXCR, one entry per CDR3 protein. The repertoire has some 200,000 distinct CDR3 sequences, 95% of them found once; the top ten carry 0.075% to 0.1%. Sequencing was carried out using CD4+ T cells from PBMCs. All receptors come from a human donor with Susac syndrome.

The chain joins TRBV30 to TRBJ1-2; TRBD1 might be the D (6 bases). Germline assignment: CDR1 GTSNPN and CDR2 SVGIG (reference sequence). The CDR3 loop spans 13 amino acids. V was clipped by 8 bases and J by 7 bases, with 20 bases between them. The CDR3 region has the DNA TGTGCCGGGGGCGGGGGTTTCGCCGGTGGCTACACCTTC. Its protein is CAGGGGFAGGYTF.

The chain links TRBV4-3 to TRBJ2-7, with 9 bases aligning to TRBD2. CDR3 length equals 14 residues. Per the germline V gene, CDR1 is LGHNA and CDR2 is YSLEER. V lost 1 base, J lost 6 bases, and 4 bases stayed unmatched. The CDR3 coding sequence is TGCGCCAGCAGCCAAGTGGCGGGGGGGATCGAGCAGTACTTC. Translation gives CASSQVAGGIEQYF.

DNA of the CDR3: TGTGCCACCGAGAGGACAGGGGAGTTTTATGGCTACACCTTC. It specifies CATERTGEFYGYTF. V and J are TRBV10-3 and TRBJ1-2; TRBD1 matches at 9 bases. The CDR3 length is 14 residues. Germline V lookup: CDR1 ENHRY, CDR2 SYGVKD. V was clipped by 10 bases and J by 5 bases; unmatched bases: 11.